This T cell receptor (beta chain) was identified in a study of blood T cell repertoires in COVID-19. For the study at large: Specimens from acute and convalescent COVID-19 originated in the United States, Italy and Spain.

In the authors' workflow: Reference gene primer amplification gave estimated nucleated cell counts. Assay used: immunoSEQ multiplex PCR; TCRdb lists only in-frame clones, some missing. The DNA gave D and trimming, while V, J and clone size come from that table. The sample records roughly 230,000 clones, 83% being singletons. The CDR3 runs 14 residues. The V and J ends lost 2 bases and 4 bases respectively, with 10 bases between them. Germline V gene data show CDR1 as MDHEN and CDR2 as SYDVKM. Specimen: peripheral blood. The TCR sequence derives from a human donor in a cohort sampled during active COVID-19. The rearrangement joins TRBV28 to TRBJ2-3, with D perhaps TRBD2 (6 bases). The CDR3 region is CASSLGTFADTQYF. The CDR3, as DNA: TGTGCCAGCAGTTTAGGGACTTTCGCAGATACGCAGTATTTT.